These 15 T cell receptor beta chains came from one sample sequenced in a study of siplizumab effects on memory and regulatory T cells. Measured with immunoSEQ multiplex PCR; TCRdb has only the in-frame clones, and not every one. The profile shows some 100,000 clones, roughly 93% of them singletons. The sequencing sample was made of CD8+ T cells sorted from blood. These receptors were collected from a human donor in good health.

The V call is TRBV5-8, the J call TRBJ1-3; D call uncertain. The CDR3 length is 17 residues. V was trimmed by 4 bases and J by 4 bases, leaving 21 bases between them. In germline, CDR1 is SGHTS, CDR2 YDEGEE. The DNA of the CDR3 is TGTGCCAGCAGCCCATCGACCCGAACCGGTGGGGGAAACACCATATATTTT. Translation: CASSPSTRTGGGNTIYF.

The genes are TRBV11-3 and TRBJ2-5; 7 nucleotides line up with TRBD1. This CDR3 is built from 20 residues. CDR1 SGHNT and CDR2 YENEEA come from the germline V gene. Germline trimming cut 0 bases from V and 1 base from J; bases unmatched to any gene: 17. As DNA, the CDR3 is TGTGCCAGCAGCTTAGACCTGACAGACAGGGAAGTCGTAGGCCAAGAGACCCAGTACTTC. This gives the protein CASSLDLTDREVVGQETQYF.

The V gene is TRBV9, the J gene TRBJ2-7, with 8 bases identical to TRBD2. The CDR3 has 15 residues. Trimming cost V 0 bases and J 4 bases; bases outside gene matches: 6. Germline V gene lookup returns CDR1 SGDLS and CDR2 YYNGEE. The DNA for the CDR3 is TGTGCCAGCAGCGTAGGAAGTAGCGGGGAATACGAGCAGTACTTC. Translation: CASSVGSSGEYEQYF.

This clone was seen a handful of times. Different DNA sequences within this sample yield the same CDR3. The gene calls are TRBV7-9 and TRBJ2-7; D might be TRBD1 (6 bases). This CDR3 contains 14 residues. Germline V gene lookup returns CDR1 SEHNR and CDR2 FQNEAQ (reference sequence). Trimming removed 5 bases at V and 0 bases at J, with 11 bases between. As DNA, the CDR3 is TGTGCCAGCAGCCCCCGGGACAACTCCTACGAGCAGTACTTC. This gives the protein CASSPRDNSYEQYF.

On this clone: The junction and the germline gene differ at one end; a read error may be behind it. The CDR3 region is CASSLSQGGTDTQYF. DNA for the CDR3: TGTGCTAGCAGCTTATCACAGGGGGGCACAGATACGCAGTATTTT. V usage is TRBV7-7 and J usage is TRBJ2-3; 8 bases match TRBD1. The V gene's germline CDR1 is SSHAT and CDR2 FNYEAQ (reference sequence). The CDR3 has 15 residues.

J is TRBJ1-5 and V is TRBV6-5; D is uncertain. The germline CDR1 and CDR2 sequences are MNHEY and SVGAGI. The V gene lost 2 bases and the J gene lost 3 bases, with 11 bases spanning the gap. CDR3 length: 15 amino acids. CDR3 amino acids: CASSYTQSHNQPQHF. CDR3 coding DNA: TGTGCCAGCAGTTACACTCAGAGCCACAATCAGCCCCAGCATTTT.

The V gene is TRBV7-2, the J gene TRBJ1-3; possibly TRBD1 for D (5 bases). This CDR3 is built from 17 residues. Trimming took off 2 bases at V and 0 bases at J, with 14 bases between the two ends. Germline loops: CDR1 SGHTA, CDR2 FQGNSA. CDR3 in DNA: TGTGCCAGCAGCTTAATCGGGGGACGTATCTCTGGAAACACCATATATTTT. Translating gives CASSLIGGRISGNTIYF.

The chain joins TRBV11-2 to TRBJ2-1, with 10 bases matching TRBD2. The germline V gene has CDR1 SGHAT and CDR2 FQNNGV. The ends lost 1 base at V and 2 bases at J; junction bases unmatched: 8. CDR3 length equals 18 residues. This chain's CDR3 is CASSLASGLAVPYNEQFF. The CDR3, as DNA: TGTGCCAGCAGCTTAGCAAGCGGACTAGCGGTTCCCTACAATGAGCAGTTCTTC.

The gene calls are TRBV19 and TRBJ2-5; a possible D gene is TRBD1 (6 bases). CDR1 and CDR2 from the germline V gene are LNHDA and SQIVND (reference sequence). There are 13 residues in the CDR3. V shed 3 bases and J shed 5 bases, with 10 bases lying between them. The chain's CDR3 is CASSIQGYETQYF. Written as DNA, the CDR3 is TGTGCCAGTAGTATCCAGGGGTACGAGACCCAGTACTTC.

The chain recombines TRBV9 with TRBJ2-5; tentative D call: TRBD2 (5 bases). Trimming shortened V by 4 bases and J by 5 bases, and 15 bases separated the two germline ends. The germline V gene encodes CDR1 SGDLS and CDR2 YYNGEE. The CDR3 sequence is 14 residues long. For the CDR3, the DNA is TGTGCCAGCAGCCCTCTTGGGAGACGGGAGACCCAGTACTTC. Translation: CASSPLGRRETQYF.

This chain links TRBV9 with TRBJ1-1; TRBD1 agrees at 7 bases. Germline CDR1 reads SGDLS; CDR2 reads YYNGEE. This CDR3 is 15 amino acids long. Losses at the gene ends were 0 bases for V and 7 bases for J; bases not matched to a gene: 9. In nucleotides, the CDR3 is TGTGCCAGCAGCGTAGAGGGGACAGTCCGAAATGAAGCTTTCTTT. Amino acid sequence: CASSVEGTVRNEAFF.

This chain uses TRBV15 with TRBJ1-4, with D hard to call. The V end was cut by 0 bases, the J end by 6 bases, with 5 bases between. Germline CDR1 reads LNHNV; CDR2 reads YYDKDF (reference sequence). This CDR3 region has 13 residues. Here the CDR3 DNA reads TGTGCCACCAGCAGAGACCACTATGAAAAACTGTTTTTT. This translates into CATSRDHYEKLFF.

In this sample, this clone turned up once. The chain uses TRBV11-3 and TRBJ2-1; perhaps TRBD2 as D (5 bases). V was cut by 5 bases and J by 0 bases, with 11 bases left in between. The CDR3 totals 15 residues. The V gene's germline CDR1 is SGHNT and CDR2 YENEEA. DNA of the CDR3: TGTGCCAGCAGCGCCCCGGGGAGCTCCTACAATGAGCAGTTCTTC. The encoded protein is CASSAPGSSYNEQFF.

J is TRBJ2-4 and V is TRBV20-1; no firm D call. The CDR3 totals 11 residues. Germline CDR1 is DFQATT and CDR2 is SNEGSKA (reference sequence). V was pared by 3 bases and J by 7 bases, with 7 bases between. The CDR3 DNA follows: TGCAGTGCTAGCCAGGAGAACATTCAGTACTTC. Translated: CSASQENIQYF.

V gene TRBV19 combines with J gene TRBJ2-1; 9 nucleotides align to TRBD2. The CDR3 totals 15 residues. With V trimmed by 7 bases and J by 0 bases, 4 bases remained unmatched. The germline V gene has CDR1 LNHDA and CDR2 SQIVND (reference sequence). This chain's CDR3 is CASIPTSGSYNEQFF. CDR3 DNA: TGTGCCAGTATTCCGACTAGCGGCTCCTACAATGAGCAGTTCTTC.